The next 13 T cell receptor beta chains were all read from a single sample in a study of cytomegalovirus exposure and HLA in healthy donors. The PCR was carried out with 60 Vbeta primers and 13 Jbeta primers. Using immunoSEQ multiplex PCR, the repertoire was profiled, and TCRdb retains in-frame clones only, with some absent. The sample has 59,000 or so clones, roughly 87% seen once. Sequenced sample: PBMCs. These receptors all stem from a female donor in good health and CMV-seronegative.

A few counts support this clone. The chain employs TRBV19 and TRBJ2-5; 7 bases align to TRBD2. The germline V gene encodes CDR1 LNHDA and CDR2 SQIVND (reference sequence). The V and J ends lost 6 bases and 5 bases, in that order; junction bases with no gene match: 9. There are 14 residues in the CDR3. The CDR3 region has the DNA TGTGCCAGTAGGCTTACTAGCGCGGGGGAGACCCAGTACTTC. Protein product: CASRLTSAGETQYF.

J is TRBJ1-2 and V is TRBV27; D is perhaps TRBD1 (5 bases). The CDR3 runs to 15 residues. V was pared by 0 bases and J by 1 base, with 9 bases between. The V gene's germline CDR1 is MNHEY and CDR2 SMNVEV (reference sequence). In nucleotides, the CDR3 is TGTGCCAGCAGTTTATCAGGCCAGGGTAACTATGGCTACACCTTC. Protein sequence: CASSLSGQGNYGYTF.

The CDR3 region has the DNA TGTGCCAGCAGTCCATCCCTATCGGGAGGCTCTTCCGAGCAGTACTTC. It translates to CASSPSLSGGSSEQYF. The chain has TRBV2 and TRBJ2-7, with 7 bases matching TRBD2. The CDR3 has 16 amino acids. Germline CDR1 is SNHLY and CDR2 is FYNNEI. The V segment lost 5 bases and the J segment 6 bases; nucleotides outside the gene matches: 16.

The chain couples TRBV6-6 to TRBJ2-3; D may be TRBD2 (6 bases). The CDR3 is 16 residues long. With 2 bases removed from V and 3 bases from J, the gap between germline ends came to 15 bases. Germline loops: CDR1 MNHNY, CDR2 SVGAGI (reference sequence). The CDR3 reads CASSYLGGTRTDTQYF. CDR3 nucleotide sequence: TGTGCCAGCAGTTACCTGGGGGGTACGAGGACAGATACGCAGTATTTT.

The chain uses TRBV30 and TRBJ2-7, with no clear D. V shed 0 bases and J shed 0 bases, with 9 bases lying between them. The germline CDR1 and CDR2 sequences are GTSNPN and SVGIG (reference sequence). The CDR3 length is 14 residues. The CDR3 DNA reads as TGTGCCTGGAGTGTAGCCCGGTACTCCTACGAGCAGTACTTC. This translates into CAWSVARYSYEQYF.

The J gene is TRBJ2-3, the V gene TRBV6-4; TRBD2 aligns across 11 bases. Germline CDR1 is MRHNA and CDR2 is SNTAGT. The ends lost 5 bases at V and 3 bases at J; junction bases unmatched: 4. The CDR3 consists of 15 residues. The CDR3, as DNA: TGTGCCAGCAGTTTAACTAGCGGGAGTACAGATACGCAGTATTTT. Its protein product is CASSLTSGSTDTQYF.

The V call is TRBV27, the J call TRBJ1-1; D not resolved. Trimming stripped 5 bases from V and 1 base from J, with 8 bases between. The germline gives CDR1 MNHEY, CDR2 SMNVEV (reference sequence). The CDR3 consists of 13 residues. CDR3 nucleotides: TGTGCCAGCAGTATCGGGAAGAACACTGAAGCTTTCTTT. It codes for CASSIGKNTEAFF.

This clone was picked up one time. The rearrangement links TRBV5-6 to TRBJ2-7; 8 bases fit TRBD1. CDR3 length: 14 amino acids. Germline loops: CDR1 SGHDT, CDR2 YYEEEE. The V gene end was trimmed by 4 bases and the J gene end by 6 bases; junction bases not matched to a gene: 9. This CDR3 reads CASSPTGGGSEQYF. In nucleotides, the CDR3 is TGTGCCAGCAGCCCCACAGGGGGAGGCTCCGAGCAGTACTTC.

The chain employs TRBV28 and TRBJ1-1; 9 bases map to TRBD1. From germline, CDR1 is MDHEN and CDR2 SYDVKM. Germline trimming cut 5 bases from V and 7 bases from J; bases unmatched to any gene: 11. The CDR3 contains 15 residues. This CDR3 is CASSPRTGAVSEAFF. Here the CDR3 DNA reads TGTGCCAGCAGTCCCCGGACAGGGGCGGTTAGTGAAGCTTTCTTT.

This clone came up once. The chain links TRBV6-6 to TRBJ2-1; D is uncertain. The germline gives CDR1 MNHNY, CDR2 SVGAGI (reference sequence). The CDR3 runs to 14 residues. Trimming took 6 bases from V and 10 from J, leaving 19 bases between them. CDR3 region: CASSPTERRREQFF. CDR3 DNA sequence: TGTGCCAGCAGCCCGACGGAGAGGCGACGGGAGCAGTTCTTC.

The J gene is TRBJ2-3, the V gene TRBV7-8; D gene unclear. Germline V lookup: CDR1 SGHVS, CDR2 FQNEAQ. The CDR3 loop spans 14 amino acids. The ends were cut back, 1 base at V and 6 bases at J, with 11 bases in the middle. Written as DNA, the CDR3 is TGTGCCAGCAGCTTAGATGATGAGCCCGATACGCAGTATTTT. Protein: CASSLDDEPDTQYF.

The V and J genes are TRBV27 and TRBJ2-7; TRBD1 matches 7 bases. Germline CDR1 and CDR2: MNHEY and SMNVEV (reference sequence). Trimming cost V 0 bases and J 3 bases; bases outside gene matches: 8. The CDR3 has 16 amino acids. CDR3 coding DNA: TGTGCCAGCAGTTTATCAAGTGGGACAGTCGTCTACGAGCAGTACTTC. Its translation is CASSLSSGTVVYEQYF.

The V call is TRBV7-2, the J call TRBJ2-5, with D possibly TRBD2 on 5 matching bases. The germline V gene has CDR1 SGHTA and CDR2 FQGNSA. CDR3 length: 15 amino acids. Trimming removed 5 bases at V and 1 base at J, with 14 bases between. CDR3 nucleotide sequence: TGTGCCAGCAGCCTCGGGGAACCCTTCCAAGAGACCCAGTACTTC. Its protein product is CASSLGEPFQETQYF.